Given below is one T cell receptor beta chain in context. This sample is drawn from a study of patients and donors after allogeneic stem cell transplantation. TCRdb redid the calling of the RT-PCR reads with MiXCR, one entry per CDR3 protein. The sample contains 150,000 to 200,000 distinct CDR3 sequences, roughly 30% of which appear only once. The CDR3 spans 13 residues. Germline CDR1 and CDR2: MNHEY and SVGAGI. The trim removed 2 bases at V and 5 bases at J, leaving 2 bases unmatched. Input material: blood, either unsorted or a sorted T cell fraction (not recorded which). The sequence came from a human donor who was either an allogeneic HSCT recipient or a stem cell or donor lymphocyte infusion donor (not recorded which). It is not recorded whose cells these are; they may come from a transplant donor. This chain uses TRBV6-5 with TRBJ2-7; TRBD1 matches 8 bases. As DNA, the CDR3 is TGTGCCAGCAGTTACCGGGACAGGCACGAGCAGTACTTC. The encoded protein is CASSYRDRHEQYF.